This T cell receptor beta chain was sequenced during a study of shared clonotypes between healthy human individuals. There are 15 residues in the CDR3. V was clipped by 6 bases and J by 5 bases, with 19 bases between them. The germline V gene encodes CDR1 SNHLY and CDR2 FYNNEI. A note on this clone: Its antigen is still unknown.

Deep-level assay runs were performed. Assay used: immunoSEQ multiplex PCR; TCRdb lists only in-frame clones, some missing. The table includes 2.5 million or so clones, 85% to 95% detected once. The study, taken as a whole, reports: An expected dependence of interdonor clonotype sharing on sequencing depth was noted. Relative to their counterparts shared across all four donors, non-shared clonotypes exhibited diminished generation probabilities.

The chain combines TRBV2 with TRBJ2-5; D might be TRBD1 or TRBD2, each matching 5 bases. The sequencing sample was made of naive CD4+ T cells sorted from blood. Subset meaning: CD45RA+ positively selected. This TCR was recovered from a man aged 18-30 years in good health. CDR3 residues: CASRSRGGVYETQYF. The CDR3 DNA follows: TGTGCCAGCAGATCCCGGGGCGGTGTCTACGAGACCCAGTACTTC.